These 14 T cell receptor beta chains were sequenced from one sample in a study of blood T cell repertoires in COVID-19. Only in-frame clones appear in the TCRdb table, and some are missing; sequencing was by immunoSEQ multiplex PCR. Of about 170,000 clones in the sample, 85% to 90% are singletons; the top ten hold over 2%. The sample comprised peripheral blood. Source of these receptors: a woman older than 75 with COVID-19, enrolled during active disease.

The chain recombines TRBV7-6 with TRBJ1-1; tentative D call: TRBD1 (5 bases). V gave up 3 bases and J gave up 4 bases, with 18 bases separating them. The CDR3 is made up of 16 amino acids. Germline assignment: CDR1 SGHVS and CDR2 FNYEAQ. Here the CDR3 DNA reads TGTGCCAGCAGCTTCGACAGAGCCTCTACTTTCACTGAAGCTTTCTTT. Amino acids: CASSFDRASTFTEAFF.

The chain is built from TRBV28 and TRBJ1-2, with a tentative D call TRBD1 (6 bases). The CDR3 spans 16 residues. Germline assignment: CDR1 MDHEN and CDR2 SYDVKM. The V gene lost 4 bases and the J gene lost 0 bases, with 15 bases spanning the gap. CDR3 sequence reads: CASSSTRQASNYGYTF. The CDR3, as DNA: TGTGCCAGCAGTTCCACCCGACAGGCATCTAACTATGGCTACACCTTC.

This rearrangement joins TRBV27 to TRBJ2-1, with TRBD2 identical over 12 bases. The germline gives CDR1 MNHEY, CDR2 SMNVEV (reference sequence). The CDR3 is 17 amino acids. The V segment lost 4 bases and the J segment 2 bases; nucleotides outside the gene matches: 6. CDR3 region: CASSSLAGGGPYNEQFF. The CDR3 DNA reads as TGTGCCAGCAGTTCCCTAGCGGGAGGGGGACCCTACAATGAGCAGTTCTTC.

The chain couples TRBV11-2 to TRBJ1-4, with D possibly being TRBD1 (6 bases). Germline V gene data show CDR1 as SGHAT and CDR2 as FQNNGV. The CDR3 contains 15 residues. The V gene lost 6 bases and the J gene lost 7 bases, with 18 bases spanning the gap. The CDR3 DNA follows: TGTGCCAGCAGTGCCGGATGGCAGGGGACTGAAAAACTGTTTTTT. Its translation: CASSAGWQGTEKLFF. Full variable domain (remainder filled in from reference TRBV11-2 and TRBJ1-4): EAGVAQSPRYKIIEKRQSVAFWCNPISGHATLYWYQQILGQGPKLLIQFQNNGVVDDSQLPKDRFSAERLKGVDSTLKIQPAKLEDSAVYLCASSAGWQGTEKLFFGSGTQLSVL.

The chain carries TRBV11-2 and TRBJ2-1, with D possibly matching TRBD1 (6 bases). Germline V gene data show CDR1 as SGHAT and CDR2 as FQNNGV. Trimming removed 3 bases from V and 1 base from J, with 10 bases in between. CDR3 length equals 15 residues. The CDR3 DNA is TGTGCCAGCAGCTTGGGGGCGATATCCTACAATGAGCAGTTCTTC. Translating it yields CASSLGAISYNEQFF.

This rearrangement joins TRBV23-1 to TRBJ1-5; tentative D call: TRBD1 (6 bases). TRBV23-1 counts as an open reading frame of uncertain function. The V end was cut by 2 bases, the J end by 3 bases, with 23 bases between. The CDR3 runs 19 residues. CDR3 nucleotides: TGCGCCAGCAGTCAAAGCCTCCAAACAGGGCCCGATCACAATCAGCCCCAGCATTTT. It yields the protein CASSQSLQTGPDHNQPQHF.

V gene TRBV5-5 combines with J gene TRBJ2-3; D may be TRBD2 (6 bases). The CDR3 has 13 residues. V shed 2 bases and J shed 14 bases, with 18 bases lying between them. Per the germline V gene, CDR1 is SGHKS and CDR2 is YYEKEE (reference sequence). The CDR3 nucleotides read TGTGCCAGCAGCTTTTGGGAAACCGGGACTCCGTATTTT. This gives the protein CASSFWETGTPYF.

This clone occurred once. The rearrangement joins TRBV5-1 to TRBJ2-7; a possible D gene is TRBD2 (6 bases). The CDR3 length is 16 residues. V was trimmed by 0 bases and J by 0 bases, leaving 13 bases between them. Germline CDR1 and CDR2: SGHRS and YFSETQ. The CDR3 protein is CASSLVSSGASYEQYF. CDR3 bases: TGCGCCAGCAGCTTGGTAAGCTCGGGAGCCTCCTACGAGCAGTACTTC.

The count of this clone is one. CDR3: CASSSTGGAGYNEQFF. The CDR3 DNA sequence: TGTGCCAGCAGCTCGACAGGGGGCGCGGGTTACAATGAGCAGTTCTTC. This sequence joins TRBV5-4 and TRBJ2-1; TRBD1 matches at 10 bases. The CDR3 totals 16 residues. The germline V gene has CDR1 SGHNT and CDR2 YYREEE (reference sequence). Germline trimming cut 3 bases from V and 4 bases from J; bases unmatched to any gene: 7.

Here the CDR3 DNA reads TGTGCCAGCAGTGCGTCCGGGACAGGGGGTGTGTGGGCTTTCTTT. It translates to CASSASGTGGVWAFF. The chain joins TRBV28 to TRBJ1-1, with 11 bases identical to TRBD1. CDR3 length equals 15 residues. With 5 bases clipped from V and 11 bases from J, the junction kept 13 bases outside the gene matches. Germline-derived CDR1 and CDR2 are MDHEN and SYDVKM. Using reference TRBV28 and TRBJ1-1 for the parts outside the CDR3, the full variable domain is DVKVTQSSRYLVKRTGEKVFLECVQDMDHENMFWYRQDPGLGLRLIYFSYDVKMKEKGDIPEGYSVSREKKERFSLILESASTNQTSMYLCASSASGTGGVWAFFGQGTRLTVV.

This sequence joins TRBV7-2 and TRBJ2-2; 9 positions match TRBD1. CDR1 is SGHTA, CDR2 FQGNSA, per germline. The V and J ends lost 3 bases and 5 bases, in that order; junction bases with no gene match: 4. The CDR3 has 15 residues. CDR3 in DNA: TGTGCCAGCAGCTTCCCGGGACAGGGAACCGGGGAGCTGTTTTTT. Amino acid sequence: CASSFPGQGTGELFF. The full variable domain, in which reference TRBV7-2 and TRBJ2-2 provide the parts outside the CDR3, is GAGVSQSPSNKVTEKGKDVELRCDPISGHTALYWYRQSLGQGLEFLIYFQGNSAPDKSGLPSDRFSAERTGGSVSTLTIQRTQQEDSAVYLCASSFPGQGTGELFFGEGSRLTVL.

The chain has TRBV28 and TRBJ2-7; 11 nucleotides align to TRBD1. CDR1 and CDR2 from the germline V gene are MDHEN and SYDVKM. V dropped 7 bases and J dropped 3; count of bases not matched to a gene: 8. The CDR3 runs to 15 residues. The CDR3 nucleotides read TGTGCCAGCACCCTAGCGGGGACAGGGGGCTACGAGCAGTACTTC. Translation: CASTLAGTGGYEQYF. Supplemented by reference TRBV28 and TRBJ2-7, the full variable domain reads DVKVTQSSRYLVKRTGEKVFLECVQDMDHENMFWYRQDPGLGLRLIYFSYDVKMKEKGDIPEGYSVSREKKERFSLILESASTNQTSMYLCASTLAGTGGYEQYFGPGTRLTVT.

V and J are TRBV6-5 and TRBJ1-2; TRBD1 aligns across 7 bases. The germline CDR1 and CDR2 sequences are MNHEY and SVGAGI. The CDR3 loop spans 15 amino acids. V dropped 6 bases and J dropped 4; count of bases not matched to a gene: 11. The CDR3 DNA follows: TGTGCCAGCAGGAGAGCCCGGGACAGTTTCTATGGCTACACCTTC. It yields the protein CASRRARDSFYGYTF.

The rearrangement links TRBV5-1 to TRBJ2-2; 13 positions agree with TRBD2. Looked up from germline, CDR1 is SGHRS and CDR2 is YFSETQ. This CDR3 is 14 amino acids long. The J segment lost 5 bases and the V segment lost 6 bases, leaving 1 base of the junction unmatched. CDR3 sequence (DNA): TGCGCCAGCAAACTAGCGGGAGGGACCGGGGAGCTGTTTTTT. This encodes CASKLAGGTGELFF.